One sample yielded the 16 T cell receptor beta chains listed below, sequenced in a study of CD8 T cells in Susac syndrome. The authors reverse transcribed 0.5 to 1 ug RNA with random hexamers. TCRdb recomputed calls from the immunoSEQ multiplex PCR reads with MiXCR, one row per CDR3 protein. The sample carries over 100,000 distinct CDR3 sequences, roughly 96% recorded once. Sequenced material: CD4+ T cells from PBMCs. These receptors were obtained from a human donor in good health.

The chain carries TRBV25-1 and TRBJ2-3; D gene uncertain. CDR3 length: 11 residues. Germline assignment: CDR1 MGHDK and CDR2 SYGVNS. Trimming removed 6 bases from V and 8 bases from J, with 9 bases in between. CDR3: CASSFSGTQYF. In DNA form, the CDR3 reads TGTGCCAGCAGCTTCTCTGGTACGCAGTATTTT.

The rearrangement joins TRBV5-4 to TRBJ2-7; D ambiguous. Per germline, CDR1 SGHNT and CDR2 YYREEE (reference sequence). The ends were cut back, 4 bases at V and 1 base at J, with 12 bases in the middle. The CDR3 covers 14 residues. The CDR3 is CASSADLNSYEQYF. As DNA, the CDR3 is TGTGCCAGCAGCGCCGACTTGAATTCCTACGAGCAGTACTTC.

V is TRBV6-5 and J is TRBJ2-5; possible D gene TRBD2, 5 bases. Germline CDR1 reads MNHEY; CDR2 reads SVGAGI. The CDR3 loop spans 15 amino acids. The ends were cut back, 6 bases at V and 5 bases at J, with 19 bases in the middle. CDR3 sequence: CASSTGVGRRETQYF. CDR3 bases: TGTGCCAGCAGCACCGGGGTAGGGCGTCGGGAGACCCAGTACTTC.

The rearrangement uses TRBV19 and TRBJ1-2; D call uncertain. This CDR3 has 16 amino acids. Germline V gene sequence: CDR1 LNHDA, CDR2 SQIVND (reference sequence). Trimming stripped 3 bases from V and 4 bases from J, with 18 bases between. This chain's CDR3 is CASSMDGSMGRYGYTF. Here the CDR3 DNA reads TGTGCCAGTAGTATGGACGGCTCGATGGGCCGCTATGGCTACACCTTC.

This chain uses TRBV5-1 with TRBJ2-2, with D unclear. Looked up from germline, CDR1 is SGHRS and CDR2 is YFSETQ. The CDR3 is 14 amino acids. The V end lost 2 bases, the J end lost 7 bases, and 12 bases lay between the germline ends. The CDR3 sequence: CASSLLDGYGELFF. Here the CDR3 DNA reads TGCGCCAGCAGCTTACTGGACGGATACGGGGAGCTGTTTTTT.

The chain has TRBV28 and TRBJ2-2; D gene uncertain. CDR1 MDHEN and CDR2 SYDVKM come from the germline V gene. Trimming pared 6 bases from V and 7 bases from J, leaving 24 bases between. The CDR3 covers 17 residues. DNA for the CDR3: TGTGCCAGCAGCCTTATGCGGCCTCGATTACAGATCGGGGAGCTGTTTTTT. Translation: CASSLMRPRLQIGELFF.

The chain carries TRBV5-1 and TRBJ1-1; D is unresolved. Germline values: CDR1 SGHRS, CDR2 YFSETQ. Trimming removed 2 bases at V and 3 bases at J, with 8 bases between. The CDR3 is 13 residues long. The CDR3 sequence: CASSFVRDTEAFF. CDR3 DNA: TGCGCCAGCAGCTTTGTCCGAGACACTGAAGCTTTCTTT.

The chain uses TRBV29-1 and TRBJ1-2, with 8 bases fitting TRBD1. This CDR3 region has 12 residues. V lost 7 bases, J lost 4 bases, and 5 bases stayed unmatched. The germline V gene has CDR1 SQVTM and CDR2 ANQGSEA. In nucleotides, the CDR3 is TGCAGCGATATAGGACAGGGCTATGGCTACACCTTC. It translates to CSDIGQGYGYTF.

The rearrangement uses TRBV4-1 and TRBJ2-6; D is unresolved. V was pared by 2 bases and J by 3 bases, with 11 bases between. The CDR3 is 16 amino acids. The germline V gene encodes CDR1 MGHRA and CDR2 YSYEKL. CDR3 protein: CASSQHPIGGANVLTF. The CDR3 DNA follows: TGCGCCAGCAGCCAACACCCTATTGGTGGGGCCAACGTCCTGACTTTC.

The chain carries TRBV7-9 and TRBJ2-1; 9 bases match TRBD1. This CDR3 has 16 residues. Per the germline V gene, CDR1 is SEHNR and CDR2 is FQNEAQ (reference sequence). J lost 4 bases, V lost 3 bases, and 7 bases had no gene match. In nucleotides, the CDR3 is TGTGCCAGCAGCTTCTTCCGGGACAGGGCTTACAATGAGCAGTTCTTC. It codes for CASSFFRDRAYNEQFF.

CDR3 nucleotides: TGCGCCAGCAGCCAAGGAGTACAGGGGTCCTACAATGAAAAACTGTTTTTT. It encodes CASSQGVQGSYNEKLFF. The chain couples TRBV4-3 to TRBJ1-4; 7 nucleotides agree with TRBD1. CDR1 and CDR2 (germline): LGHNA, YSLEER. After removal of 1 base from V and 5 bases from J, the junction contained 10 bases not matched to a gene. This CDR3 comprises 17 residues.

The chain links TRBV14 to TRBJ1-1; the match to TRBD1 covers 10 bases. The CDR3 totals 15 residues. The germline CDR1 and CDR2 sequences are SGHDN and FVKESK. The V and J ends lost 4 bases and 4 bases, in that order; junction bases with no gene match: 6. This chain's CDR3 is CASSPDRGRGTEAFF. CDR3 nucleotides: TGTGCCAGCAGCCCCGACAGGGGGCGAGGCACTGAAGCTTTCTTT.

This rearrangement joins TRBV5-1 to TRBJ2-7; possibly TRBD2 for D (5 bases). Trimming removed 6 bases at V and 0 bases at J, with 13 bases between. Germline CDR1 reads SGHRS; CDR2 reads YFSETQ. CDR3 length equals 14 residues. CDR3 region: CASTRGGFSYEQYF. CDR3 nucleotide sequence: TGCGCCAGCACCAGAGGCGGGTTCTCCTACGAGCAGTACTTC.

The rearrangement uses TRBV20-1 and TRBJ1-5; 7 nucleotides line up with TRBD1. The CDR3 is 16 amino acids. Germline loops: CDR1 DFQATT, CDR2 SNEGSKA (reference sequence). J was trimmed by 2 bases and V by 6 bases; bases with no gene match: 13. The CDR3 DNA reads TGCAGTGCCCCAGGGGGATACTATAGCGGCAATCAGCCCCAGCATTTT. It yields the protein CSAPGGYYSGNQPQHF.

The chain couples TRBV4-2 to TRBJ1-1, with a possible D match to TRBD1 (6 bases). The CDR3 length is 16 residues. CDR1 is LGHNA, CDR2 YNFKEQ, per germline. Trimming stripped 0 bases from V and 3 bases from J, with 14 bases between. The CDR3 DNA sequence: TGTGCCAGCAGCCAAGATCGGAGAGGGGGTTACACTGAAGCTTTCTTT. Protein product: CASSQDRRGGYTEAFF.

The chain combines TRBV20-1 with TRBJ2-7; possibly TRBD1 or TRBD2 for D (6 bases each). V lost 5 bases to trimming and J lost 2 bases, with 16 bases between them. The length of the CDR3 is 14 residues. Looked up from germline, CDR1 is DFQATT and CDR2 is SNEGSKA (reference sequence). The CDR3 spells CSALRFGGPYEQYF. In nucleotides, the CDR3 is TGCAGTGCTCTCCGGTTTGGGGGGCCCTACGAGCAGTACTTC.